These 29 T cell receptor beta chains were all obtained from the same sample, sequenced in a study of cytomegalovirus exposure and HLA in healthy donors. The study ran its PCR with 60 Vbeta and 13 Jbeta primers. Repertoires were generated with immunoSEQ multiplex PCR, while TCRdb's copy carries only in-frame clones and drops some. The listing records roughly 88,000 clones. The sample consisted of PBMCs. The receptors were gathered from a man in his forties or fifties in good health and CMV-seropositive.

This rearrangement joins TRBV27 to TRBJ2-7, with 7 positions matching TRBD1. The germline gives CDR1 MNHEY, CDR2 SMNVEV (reference sequence). CDR3 length equals 12 residues. Trimming took 5 bases from V and 5 from J; bases not matched to a gene: 3. CDR3 sequence: CASSKQGNEQYF. The CDR3 nucleotides are TGTGCCAGCAGTAAACAGGGGAACGAGCAGTACTTC.

This chain links TRBV13 with TRBJ1-2, with D perhaps matching TRBD1 (5 bases). Germline CDR1 and CDR2: PRHDT and FYEKMQ (reference sequence). The CDR3 is made up of 13 amino acids. Trimming removed 4 bases from V and 8 bases from J, with 14 bases in between. The CDR3 spells CASSWTREDGYTF. The DNA for the CDR3 is TGTGCCAGCAGCTGGACACGGGAGGACGGCTACACCTTC.

CDR3: CASMSSGNTIYF. The CDR3 region has the DNA TGTGCCAGCATGAGCTCTGGAAACACCATATATTTT. J is TRBJ1-3 and V is TRBV2; D is ambiguous. The CDR3 has 12 residues. Trimming took off 7 bases at V and 0 bases at J, with 4 bases between the two ends. CDR1 is SNHLY, CDR2 FYNNEI, per germline.

The chain has TRBV7-9 and TRBJ1-2, with D perhaps TRBD1 (6 bases). Trimming left V 4 bases short and J 8 bases short, with 8 bases between. Germline V CDR1 and CDR2: SEHNR, FQNEAQ (reference sequence). The CDR3 length is 11 residues. The DNA of the CDR3 is TGTGCCAGCAGCTCAGGGGACGGCTACACCTTC. This codes for CASSSGDGYTF.

J is TRBJ1-1 and V is TRBV7-9; D uncertain. Germline loops: CDR1 SEHNR, CDR2 FQNEAQ (reference sequence). V dropped 5 bases and J dropped 1 base, with 11 bases sitting between them. The CDR3 has 14 residues. This chain's CDR3 is CASSLLSQNTEAFF. CDR3 nucleotides: TGTGCCAGCAGCCTTCTGAGCCAGAACACTGAAGCTTTCTTT. Full variable domain (outside the CDR3, taken from reference TRBV7-9 and TRBJ1-1): DTGVSQNPRHKITKRGQNVTFRCDPISEHNRLYWYRQTLGQGPEFLTYFQNEAQLEKSRLLSDRFSAERPKGSFSTLEIQRTEQGDSAMYLCASSLLSQNTEAFFGQGTRLTVV.

This chain uses TRBV4-2 with TRBJ2-7; possibly TRBD1 for D (6 bases). V was pared by 3 bases and J by 2 bases, with 14 bases between. The CDR3 extends over 15 amino acids. The germline V gene has CDR1 LGHNA and CDR2 YNFKEQ. The CDR3 DNA reads TGTGCCAGCAGCCAGCGACAGGACTCTGCCTACGAGCAGTACTTC. Amino acids: CASSQRQDSAYEQYF.

The genes are TRBV7-9 and TRBJ2-1, with 11 positions matching TRBD1. The CDR3 covers 14 residues. Germline V gives CDR1 SEHNR, CDR2 FQNEAQ (reference sequence). Trimming cost V 2 bases and J 7 bases; bases outside gene matches: 1. The CDR3 protein is CASSLRDRGNEQFF. CDR3 bases: TGTGCCAGCAGCTTACGGGACAGGGGGAATGAGCAGTTCTTC.

The chain has TRBV5-4 and TRBJ2-2, with D possibly matching TRBD2 (5 bases). The V and J ends lost 2 bases and 6 bases respectively, with 5 bases between them. This CDR3 is built from 12 residues. CDR1 and CDR2 (germline): SGHNT, YYREEE (reference sequence). Here the CDR3 DNA reads TGTGCCAGCAGCTTCGGGGCCGGGGAGCTGTTTTTT. This gives the protein CASSFGAGELFF.

The chain has TRBV28 and TRBJ1-5; TRBD1 matches at 8 bases. There are 16 residues in the CDR3. The V gene's germline CDR1 is MDHEN and CDR2 SYDVKM. The trim removed 5 bases at V and 2 bases at J, leaving 8 bases unmatched. The CDR3 coding sequence is TGTGCCAGCAGTCCAGTGACAGGGGCAGGCAATCAGCCCCAGCATTTT. This gives the protein CASSPVTGAGNQPQHF.

The V and J genes are TRBV7-9 and TRBJ1-2; no clear D. Trimming stripped 5 bases from V and 6 bases from J, with 13 bases between. The CDR3 is made up of 13 amino acids. Looked up from germline, CDR1 is SEHNR and CDR2 is FQNEAQ (reference sequence). The CDR3 protein is CASSARGKDGYTF. The CDR3 DNA sequence: TGTGCCAGCAGCGCCCGGGGTAAGGATGGCTACACCTTC. The full variable domain, its missing parts supplied by reference TRBV7-9 and TRBJ1-2, is DTGVSQNPRHKITKRGQNVTFRCDPISEHNRLYWYRQTLGQGPEFLTYFQNEAQLEKSRLLSDRFSAERPKGSFSTLEIQRTEQGDSAMYLCASSARGKDGYTFGSGTRLTVV.

The CDR3 DNA follows: TGTGCCAGCAGCCCTCTTGGGAGTGCCACTGAAGCTTTCTTT. It encodes CASSPLGSATEAFF. V and J are TRBV7-8 and TRBJ1-1; D gene unclear. V dropped 5 bases and J dropped 4 bases, with 14 bases sitting between them. The CDR3 spans 14 residues. The germline V gene has CDR1 SGHVS and CDR2 FQNEAQ. Supplemented by reference TRBV7-8 and TRBJ1-1, the full variable domain reads GAGVSQSPRYKVAKRGQDVALRCDPISGHVSLFWYQQALGQGPEFLTYFQNEAQLDKSGLPSDRFFAERPEGSVSTLKIQRTQQEDSAVYLCASSPLGSATEAFFGQGTRLTVV.

The chain links TRBV30 to TRBJ2-1, with a weak D call TRBD2 (5 bases). The CDR3 has 10 amino acids. With 3 bases removed from V and 12 bases from J, the gap between germline ends came to 9 bases. Germline V gene data show CDR1 as GTSNPN and CDR2 as SVGIG (reference sequence). CDR3 DNA sequence: TGTGCCTGGAGAGGGAGATCGCAGTTCTTC. Protein sequence: CAWRGRSQFF.

J is TRBJ1-5 and V is TRBV4-1, with D possibly TRBD1 on 5 matching bases. V was cut by 4 bases and J by 1 base, with 14 bases left in between. From germline, CDR1 is MGHRA and CDR2 YSYEKL. The CDR3 length is 16 residues. The CDR3 loop is CASSLNGGMSNQPQHF. CDR3 in DNA: TGCGCCAGCAGCCTAAATGGGGGGATGAGCAATCAGCCCCAGCATTTT.

J is TRBJ2-3 and V is TRBV7-2; D possibly corresponds to TRBD1 (5 bases). Germline V gene data show CDR1 as SGHTA and CDR2 as FQGNSA. The ends were cut back, 4 bases at V and 6 bases at J, with 14 bases in the middle. The CDR3 has 14 amino acids. The CDR3 region is CASSSSGFGDTQYF. The CDR3 bases are TGTGCCAGCAGCTCATCAGGGTTTGGCGATACGCAGTATTTT.

The chain links TRBV29-1 to TRBJ2-7; 8 positions match TRBD1. The CDR3 loop spans 14 amino acids. Germline CDR1 is SQVTM and CDR2 is ANQGSEA. V was clipped by 0 bases and J by 4 bases; unmatched bases: 5. The chain's CDR3 is CSVEDQTGGYEQYF. The CDR3 DNA reads TGCAGCGTTGAAGACCAAACAGGGGGATACGAGCAGTACTTC.

This chain connects TRBV11-3 to TRBJ2-3; 8 nucleotides agree with TRBD2. The germline CDR1 and CDR2 sequences are SGHNT and YENEEA. J gave up 4 bases and V 1 base, and 7 bases lay outside the gene matches. CDR3 size: 16 residues. This CDR3 is CASSLVGGRRSDTQYF. CDR3 nucleotide sequence: TGTGCCAGCAGCTTAGTCGGCGGGAGGAGGTCAGATACGCAGTATTTT.

This chain uses TRBV30 with TRBJ1-2; TRBD1 aligns across 8 bases. V shed 5 bases and J 8 bases; nucleotides not matched to a gene: 13. This CDR3 contains 14 residues. Germline lookup yields CDR1 GTSNPN and CDR2 SVGIG (reference sequence). The DNA for the CDR3 is TGTGCCTGGTCTCTCTCGACAGGGGTTGGCGGCTACACCTTC. This codes for CAWSLSTGVGGYTF.

The J gene is TRBJ2-7, the V gene TRBV18; TRBD1 matches at 9 bases. The V segment lost 3 bases and the J segment 5 bases; nucleotides outside the gene matches: 8. CDR1 KGHSH and CDR2 LQKENI come from the germline V gene. This CDR3 spans 15 amino acids. The CDR3 sequence: CASSPDRDRVNEQYF. CDR3 sequence (DNA): TGTGCCAGCTCACCGGACCGGGACAGGGTCAACGAGCAGTACTTC.

The chain has TRBV27 and TRBJ2-1; possibly TRBD2 for D (6 bases). The CDR3 totals 15 residues. V was cut by 5 bases and J by 3 bases, with 14 bases left in between. The germline V gene encodes CDR1 MNHEY and CDR2 SMNVEV (reference sequence). The CDR3 sequence: CASSTPSGRYNEQFF. CDR3 sequence (DNA): TGTGCCAGCAGTACCCCGAGCGGGCGCTACAATGAGCAGTTCTTC.

The chain couples TRBV7-2 to TRBJ2-7; the match to TRBD2 covers 10 bases. Per the germline V gene, CDR1 is SGHTA and CDR2 is FQGNSA. The CDR3 length is 15 residues. V lost 8 bases, J lost 6 bases, and 13 bases stayed unmatched. DNA for the CDR3: TGTGCCAGCTGCAAGCGGGAGGGCCGCCACTGCGAGCAGTACTTC. This sequence encodes CASCKREGRHCEQYF.

The chain links TRBV5-1 to TRBJ2-7, with D perhaps matching TRBD2 (6 bases). The V end lost 0 bases, the J end lost 7 bases, and 26 bases lay between the germline ends. The CDR3 has 18 residues. Germline lookup yields CDR1 SGHRS and CDR2 YFSETQ. Here the CDR3 DNA reads TGCGCCAGCAGCTTGGGAGGGAGGAGCATAACGGGAACGGGAGAGCAGTACGTC. It specifies CASSLGGRSITGTGEQYV.

The V and J genes are TRBV5-4 and TRBJ2-5; 9 positions agree with TRBD1. Germline V gene sequence: CDR1 SGHNT, CDR2 YYREEE (reference sequence). CDR3 length: 14 residues. With 3 bases clipped from V and 5 bases from J, the junction kept 5 bases outside the gene matches. CDR3: CASSSQGAEETQYF. The CDR3 coding sequence is TGTGCCAGCAGCTCACAGGGGGCGGAGGAGACCCAGTACTTC.

DNA of the CDR3: TGTGCCAGCAGCAGCCGTGGGGGGAAAAATGAAAAACTGTTTTTT. It encodes CASSSRGGKNEKLFF. The chain has TRBV7-6 and TRBJ1-4; D may be TRBD1 (5 bases). This CDR3 has 15 amino acids. The V end lost 5 bases, the J end lost 5 bases, and 15 bases lay between the germline ends. Looked up from germline, CDR1 is SGHVS and CDR2 is FNYEAQ.

This chain connects TRBV9 to TRBJ1-5; D possibly corresponds to TRBD1 (6 bases). The CDR3 extends over 14 amino acids. The V and J ends lost 5 bases and 5 bases respectively, with 14 bases between them. Germline lookup yields CDR1 SGDLS and CDR2 YYNGEE. CDR3 protein: CASSGTSEYQPQHF. CDR3 bases: TGTGCCAGCAGTGGGACAAGTGAATATCAGCCCCAGCATTTT.

V gene TRBV5-6 combines with J gene TRBJ2-7, with 7 nucleotides matching TRBD1. Trimming cost V 5 bases and J 4 bases; bases outside gene matches: 12. Germline values: CDR1 SGHDT, CDR2 YYEEEE. The CDR3 has 15 residues. CDR3 DNA: TGTGCCAGCAGTTCCCCCGGACAGGATCTTTACGAGCAGTACTTC. Translated: CASSSPGQDLYEQYF.

This chain links TRBV6-6 with TRBJ2-7, with D possibly being TRBD2 (5 bases). The V gene lost 5 bases and the J gene lost 4 bases, with 15 bases spanning the gap. The CDR3 totals 14 residues. In germline, CDR1 is MNHNY, CDR2 SVGAGI (reference sequence). CDR3 nucleotide sequence: TGTGCCAGCAGTCCCCGGCGACTACAATACGAGCAGTACTTC. It is translated as CASSPRRLQYEQYF.

The chain is built from TRBV5-1 and TRBJ2-4; 9 bases are a match to TRBD1. The CDR3 runs to 17 residues. V shed 0 bases, J shed 8 bases, and the junction held 12 bases outside the gene matches. Per germline, CDR1 SGHRS and CDR2 YFSETQ. The CDR3 region is CASSLAPDRGWEDIQYF. DNA for the CDR3: TGCGCCAGCAGCTTGGCGCCGGACAGGGGCTGGGAAGACATTCAGTACTTC.

V usage is TRBV5-1 and J usage is TRBJ1-1; D uncertain. The CDR3 is made up of 15 amino acids. V shed 0 bases and J shed 6 bases, with 15 bases lying between them. The V gene's germline CDR1 is SGHRS and CDR2 YFSETQ. Here the CDR3 reads CASSLGARRSSEAFF. The CDR3 region has the DNA TGCGCCAGCAGCTTGGGGGCCAGAAGAAGTTCTGAAGCTTTCTTT.

The DNA of the CDR3 is TGTGCCAGTAGTCCCCCGACTAGCGGGAGAGGGGGGTCCTACAATGAGCAGTTCTTC. This translates into CASSPPTSGRGGSYNEQFF. This chain joins TRBV19 and TRBJ2-1; TRBD2 agrees at 12 bases. CDR1 is LNHDA and CDR2 is SQIVND in the germline V gene (reference sequence). The CDR3 spans 19 residues. Trimming cost V 5 bases and J 1 base; bases outside gene matches: 12.